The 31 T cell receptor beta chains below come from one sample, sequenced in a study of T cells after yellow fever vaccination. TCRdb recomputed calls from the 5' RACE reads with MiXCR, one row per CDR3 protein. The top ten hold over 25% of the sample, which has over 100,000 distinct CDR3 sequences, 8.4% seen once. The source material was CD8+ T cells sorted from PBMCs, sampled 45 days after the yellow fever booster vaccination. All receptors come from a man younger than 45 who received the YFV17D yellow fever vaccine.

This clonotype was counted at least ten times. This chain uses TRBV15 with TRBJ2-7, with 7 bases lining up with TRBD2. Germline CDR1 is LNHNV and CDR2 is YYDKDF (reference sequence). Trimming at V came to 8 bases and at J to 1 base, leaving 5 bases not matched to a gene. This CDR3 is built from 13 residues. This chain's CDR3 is CATEEGGSYEQYF. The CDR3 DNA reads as TGTGCCACCGAGGAGGGAGGGTCCTACGAGCAGTACTTC.

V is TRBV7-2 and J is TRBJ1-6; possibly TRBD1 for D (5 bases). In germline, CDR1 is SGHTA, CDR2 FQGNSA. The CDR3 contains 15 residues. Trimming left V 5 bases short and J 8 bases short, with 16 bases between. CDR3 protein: CASSKYRDSYSPLHF. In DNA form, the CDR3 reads TGTGCCAGCAGCAAATACCGGGACTCTTATTCACCCCTCCACTTT.

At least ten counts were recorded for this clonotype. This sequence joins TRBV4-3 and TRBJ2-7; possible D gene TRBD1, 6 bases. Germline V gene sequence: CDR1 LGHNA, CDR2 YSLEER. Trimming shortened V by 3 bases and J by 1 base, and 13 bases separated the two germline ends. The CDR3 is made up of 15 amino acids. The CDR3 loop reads CASSQDRTVSYEQYF. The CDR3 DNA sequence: TGCGCCAGCAGCCAGGATAGGACAGTTTCCTACGAGCAGTACTTC.

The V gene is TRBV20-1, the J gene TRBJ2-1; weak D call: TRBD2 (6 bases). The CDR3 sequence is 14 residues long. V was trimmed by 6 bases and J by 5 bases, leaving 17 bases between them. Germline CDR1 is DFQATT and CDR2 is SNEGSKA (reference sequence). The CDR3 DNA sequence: TGCAGTGCAGAGGTATCGGGAGTCGACAATGAGCAGTTCTTC. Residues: CSAEVSGVDNEQFF.

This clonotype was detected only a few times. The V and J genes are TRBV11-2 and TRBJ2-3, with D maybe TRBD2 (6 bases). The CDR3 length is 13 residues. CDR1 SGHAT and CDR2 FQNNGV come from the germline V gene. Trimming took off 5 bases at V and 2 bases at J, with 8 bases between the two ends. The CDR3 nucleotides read TGTGCCAGCAGCATAGCGGTCACAGATACGCAGTATTTT. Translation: CASSIAVTDTQYF. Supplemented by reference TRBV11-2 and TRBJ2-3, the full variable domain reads EAGVAQSPRYKIIEKRQSVAFWCNPISGHATLYWYQQILGQGPKLLIQFQNNGVVDDSQLPKDRFSAERLKGVDSTLKIQPAKLEDSAVYLCASSIAVTDTQYFGPGTRLTVL.

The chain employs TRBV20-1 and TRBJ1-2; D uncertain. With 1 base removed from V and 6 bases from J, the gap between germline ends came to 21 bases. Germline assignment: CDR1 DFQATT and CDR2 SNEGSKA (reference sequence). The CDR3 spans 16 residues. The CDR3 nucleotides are TGCAGTGCTAGAGGGGGTCACGAGGGCGAAGATGATGGCTACACCTTC. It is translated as CSARGGHEGEDDGYTF.

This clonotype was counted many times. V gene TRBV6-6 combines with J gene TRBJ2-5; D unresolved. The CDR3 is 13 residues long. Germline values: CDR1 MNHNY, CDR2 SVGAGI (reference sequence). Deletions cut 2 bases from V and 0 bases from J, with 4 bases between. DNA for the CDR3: TGTGCCAGCAGTTACAATTACCAAGAGACCCAGTACTTC. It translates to CASSYNYQETQYF.

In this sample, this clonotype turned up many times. CDR3: CSVEGGAPSYEQYF. As DNA, the CDR3 is TGCAGCGTTGAAGGGGGAGCGCCTTCCTACGAGCAGTACTTC. V is TRBV29-1 and J is TRBJ2-7; the D gene is possibly TRBD2 (5 bases). V dropped 1 base and J dropped 1 base, with 11 bases sitting between them. This CDR3 has 14 amino acids. The germline V gene has CDR1 SQVTM and CDR2 ANQGSEA.

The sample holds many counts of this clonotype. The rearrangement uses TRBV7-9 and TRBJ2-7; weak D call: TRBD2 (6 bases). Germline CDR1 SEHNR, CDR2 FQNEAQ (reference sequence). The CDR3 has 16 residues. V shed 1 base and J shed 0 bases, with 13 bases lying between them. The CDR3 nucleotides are TGTGCCAGCAGCTTAGTTGGCGGGGTCTCCTCCTACGAGCAGTACTTC. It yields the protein CASSLVGGVSSYEQYF.

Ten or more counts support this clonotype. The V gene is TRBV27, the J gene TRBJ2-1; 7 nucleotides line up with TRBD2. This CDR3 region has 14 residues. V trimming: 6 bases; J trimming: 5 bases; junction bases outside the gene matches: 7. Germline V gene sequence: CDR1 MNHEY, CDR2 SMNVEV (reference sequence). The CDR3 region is CASSYSGRDNEQFF. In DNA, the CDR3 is TGTGCCAGCAGCTATAGCGGGCGGGACAATGAGCAGTTCTTC.

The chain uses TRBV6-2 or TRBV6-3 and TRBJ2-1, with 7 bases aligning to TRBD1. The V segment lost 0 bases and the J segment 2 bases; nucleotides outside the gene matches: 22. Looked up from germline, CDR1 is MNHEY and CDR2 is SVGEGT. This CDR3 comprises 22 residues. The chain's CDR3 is CASSYSIVEVTGYGKAYNEQFF. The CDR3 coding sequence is TGTGCCAGCAGTTACTCGATCGTGGAGGTGACAGGGTATGGAAAGGCCTACAATGAGCAGTTCTTC.

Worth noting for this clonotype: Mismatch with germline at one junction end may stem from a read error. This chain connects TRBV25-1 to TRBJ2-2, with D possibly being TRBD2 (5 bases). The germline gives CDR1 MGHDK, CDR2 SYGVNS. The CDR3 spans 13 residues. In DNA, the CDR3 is TGTGCCAGCAGGGCAGCGGTCGCCGGGGAGCCGTTTTTT. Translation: CASRAAVAGEPFF.

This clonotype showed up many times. CDR3 DNA: TGTGCCAGCATCGCGGTGGAGTTATCCATCTATAATTCACCCCTCCACTTT. Translation: CASIAVELSIYNSPLHF. The chain uses TRBV2 and TRBJ1-6; unclear D gene. In germline, CDR1 is SNHLY, CDR2 FYNNEI. Trimming stripped 7 bases from V and 3 bases from J, with 19 bases between. CDR3 length equals 17 residues.

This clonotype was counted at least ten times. CDR3 bases: TGTGCCAGCAGCTTAGATGCTGAAAACTTTTCCTACGAGCAGTACTTC. Its translation: CASSLDAENFSYEQYF. The chain joins TRBV7-2 to TRBJ2-7; the D is unclear. The ends were cut back, 1 base at V and 1 base at J, with 14 bases in the middle. CDR1 is SGHTA and CDR2 is FQGNSA in the germline V gene. There are 16 residues in the CDR3. Complete variable domain (other parts from reference TRBV7-2 and TRBJ2-7): GAGVSQSPSNKVTEKGKDVELRCDPISGHTALYWYRQSLGQGLEFLIYFQGNSAPDKSGLPSDRFSAERTGGSVSTLTIQRTQQEDSAVYLCASSLDAENFSYEQYFGPGTRLTVT.

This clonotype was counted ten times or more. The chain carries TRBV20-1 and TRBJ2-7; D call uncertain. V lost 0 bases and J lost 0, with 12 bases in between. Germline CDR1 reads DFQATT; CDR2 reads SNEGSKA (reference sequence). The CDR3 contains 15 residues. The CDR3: CSARDSLWSSYEQYF. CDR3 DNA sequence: TGCAGTGCTAGAGACAGCCTCTGGAGCTCCTACGAGCAGTACTTC.

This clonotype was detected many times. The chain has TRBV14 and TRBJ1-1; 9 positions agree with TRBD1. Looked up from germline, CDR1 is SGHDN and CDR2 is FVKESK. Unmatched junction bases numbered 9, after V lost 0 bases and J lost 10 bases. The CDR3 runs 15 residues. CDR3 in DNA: TGTGCCAGCAGCCAAGATACCTTCCCGGGACAGGGAGCTTTCTTT. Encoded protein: CASSQDTFPGQGAFF. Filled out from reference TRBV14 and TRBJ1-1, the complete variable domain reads EAGVTQFPSHSVIEKGQTVTLRCDPISGHDNLYWYRRVMGKEIKFLLHFVKESKQDESGMPNNRFLAERTGGTYSTLKVQPAELEDSGVYFCASSQDTFPGQGAFFGQGTRLTVV.

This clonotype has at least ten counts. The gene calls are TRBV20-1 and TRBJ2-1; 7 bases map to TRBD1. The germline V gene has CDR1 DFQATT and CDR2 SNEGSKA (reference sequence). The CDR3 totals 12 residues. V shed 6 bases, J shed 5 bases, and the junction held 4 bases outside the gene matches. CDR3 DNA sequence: TGCAGTGCGACGGACAGGAACAATGAGCAGTTCTTC. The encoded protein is CSATDRNNEQFF.

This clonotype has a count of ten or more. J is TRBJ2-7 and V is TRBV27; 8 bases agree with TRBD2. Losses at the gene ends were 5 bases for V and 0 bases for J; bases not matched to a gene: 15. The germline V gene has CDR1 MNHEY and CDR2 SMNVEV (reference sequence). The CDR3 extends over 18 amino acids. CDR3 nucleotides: TGTGCCAGCAGTCGCCTGACAATAGCGGGACTGAGCTCCTACGAGCAGTACTTC. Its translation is CASSRLTIAGLSSYEQYF.

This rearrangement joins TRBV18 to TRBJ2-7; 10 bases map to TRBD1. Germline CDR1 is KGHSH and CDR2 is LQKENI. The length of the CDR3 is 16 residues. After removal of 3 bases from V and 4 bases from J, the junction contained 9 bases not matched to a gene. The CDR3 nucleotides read TGTGCCAGCTCACCGGGACAGGGGACCTTAAATTACGAGCAGTACTTC. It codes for CASSPGQGTLNYEQYF.

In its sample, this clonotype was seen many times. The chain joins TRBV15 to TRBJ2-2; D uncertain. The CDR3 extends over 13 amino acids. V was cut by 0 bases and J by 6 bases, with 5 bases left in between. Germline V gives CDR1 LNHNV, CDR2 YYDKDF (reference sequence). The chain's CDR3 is CATSRDLPGELFF. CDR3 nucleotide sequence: TGTGCCACCAGCAGAGATCTACCCGGGGAGCTGTTTTTT.

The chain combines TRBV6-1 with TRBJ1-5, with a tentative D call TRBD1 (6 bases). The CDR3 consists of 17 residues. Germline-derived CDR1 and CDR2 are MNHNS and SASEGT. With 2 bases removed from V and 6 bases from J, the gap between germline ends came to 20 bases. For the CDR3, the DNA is TGTGCCAGCAGTGAACGGGGGGTTGTCCGGGGGCGTCAGCCCCAGCATTTT. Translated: CASSERGVVRGRQPQHF.

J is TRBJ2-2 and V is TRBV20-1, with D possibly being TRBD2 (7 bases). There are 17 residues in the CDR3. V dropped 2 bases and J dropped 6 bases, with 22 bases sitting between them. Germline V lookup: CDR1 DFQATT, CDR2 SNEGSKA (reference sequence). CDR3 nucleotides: TGCAGTGCTAGATCCCTGGGAGGGGGGCATTTTTCCGGGGAGCTGTTTTTT. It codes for CSARSLGGGHFSGELFF.

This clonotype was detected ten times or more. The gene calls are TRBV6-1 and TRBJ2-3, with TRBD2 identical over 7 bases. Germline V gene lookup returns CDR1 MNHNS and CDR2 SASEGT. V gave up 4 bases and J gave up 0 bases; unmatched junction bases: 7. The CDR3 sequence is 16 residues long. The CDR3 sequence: CASSGTLADSTDTQYF. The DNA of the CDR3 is TGTGCCAGCAGTGGGACTCTAGCGGATAGCACAGATACGCAGTATTTT.

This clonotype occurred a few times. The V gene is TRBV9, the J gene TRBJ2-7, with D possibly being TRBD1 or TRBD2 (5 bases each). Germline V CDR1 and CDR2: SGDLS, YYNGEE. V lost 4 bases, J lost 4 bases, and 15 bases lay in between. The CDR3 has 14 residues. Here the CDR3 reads CASSPRDPGYEQYF. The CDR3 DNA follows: TGTGCCAGCAGCCCCCGGGACCCCGGGTACGAGCAGTACTTC.

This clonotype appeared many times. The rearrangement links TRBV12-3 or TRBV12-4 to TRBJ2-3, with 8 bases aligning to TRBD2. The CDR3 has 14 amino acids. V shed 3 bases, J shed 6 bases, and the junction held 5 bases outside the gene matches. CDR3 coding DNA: TGTGCCAGCAGTTTGAGCGGGAGCGCTGATACGCAGTATTTT. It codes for CASSLSGSADTQYF.

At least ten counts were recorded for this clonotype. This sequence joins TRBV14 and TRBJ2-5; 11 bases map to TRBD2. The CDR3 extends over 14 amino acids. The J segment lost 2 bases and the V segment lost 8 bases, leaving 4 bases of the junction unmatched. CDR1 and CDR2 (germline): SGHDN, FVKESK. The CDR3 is CASSRLAGQETQYF. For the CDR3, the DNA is TGTGCCAGCTCGAGACTAGCGGGACAAGAGACCCAGTACTTC.

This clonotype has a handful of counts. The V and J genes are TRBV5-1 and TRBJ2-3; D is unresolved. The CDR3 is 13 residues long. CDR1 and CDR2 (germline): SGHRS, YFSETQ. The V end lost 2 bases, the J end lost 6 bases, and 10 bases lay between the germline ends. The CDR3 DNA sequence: TGCGCCAGCAGCTTCGACCTGCGCGATACGCAGTATTTT. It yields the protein CASSFDLRDTQYF. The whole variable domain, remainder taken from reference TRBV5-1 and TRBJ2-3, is KAGVTQTPRYLIKTRGQQVTLSCSPISGHRSVSWYQQTPGQGLQFLFEYFSETQRNKGNFPGRFSGRQFSNSRSEMNVSTLELGDSALYLCASSFDLRDTQYFGPGTRLTVL.

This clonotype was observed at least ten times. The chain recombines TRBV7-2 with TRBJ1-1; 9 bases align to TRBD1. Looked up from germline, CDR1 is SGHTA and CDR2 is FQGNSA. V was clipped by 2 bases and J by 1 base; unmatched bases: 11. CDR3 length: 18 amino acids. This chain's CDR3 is CASSLNRQGDTQNTEAFF. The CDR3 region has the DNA TGTGCCAGCAGCTTAAACCGACAGGGGGATACTCAGAACACTGAAGCTTTCTTT. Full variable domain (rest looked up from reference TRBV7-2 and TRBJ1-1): GAGVSQSPSNKVTEKGKDVELRCDPISGHTALYWYRQSLGQGLEFLIYFQGNSAPDKSGLPSDRFSAERTGGSVSTLTIQRTQQEDSAVYLCASSLNRQGDTQNTEAFFGQGTRLTVV.

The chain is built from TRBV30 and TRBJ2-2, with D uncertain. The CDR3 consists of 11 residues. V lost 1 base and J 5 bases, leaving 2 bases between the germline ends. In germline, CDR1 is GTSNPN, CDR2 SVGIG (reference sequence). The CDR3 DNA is TGTGCCTGGAGTGGAACCGGGGAGCTGTTTTTT. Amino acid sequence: CAWSGTGELFF.

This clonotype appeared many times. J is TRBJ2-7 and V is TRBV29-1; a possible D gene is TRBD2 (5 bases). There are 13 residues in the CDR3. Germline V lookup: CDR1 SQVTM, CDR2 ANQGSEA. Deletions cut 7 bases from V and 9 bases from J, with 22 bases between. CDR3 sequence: CSAEGIFGDVQYF. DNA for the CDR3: TGCAGCGCCGAGGGTATATTTGGGGATGTGCAGTACTTC.

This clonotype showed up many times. CDR3 nucleotides: TGCGCCAGCAGCCAGAGACGGGGAGCGGGAGTCTATTCGGGTGAGCAGTTCTTC. Residues: CASSQRRGAGVYSGEQFF. V usage is TRBV4-3 and J usage is TRBJ2-1, with 8 bases fitting TRBD2. With V trimmed by 3 bases and J by 9 bases, 19 bases remained unmatched. The CDR3 sequence is 18 residues long. In germline, CDR1 is LGHNA, CDR2 YSLEER.